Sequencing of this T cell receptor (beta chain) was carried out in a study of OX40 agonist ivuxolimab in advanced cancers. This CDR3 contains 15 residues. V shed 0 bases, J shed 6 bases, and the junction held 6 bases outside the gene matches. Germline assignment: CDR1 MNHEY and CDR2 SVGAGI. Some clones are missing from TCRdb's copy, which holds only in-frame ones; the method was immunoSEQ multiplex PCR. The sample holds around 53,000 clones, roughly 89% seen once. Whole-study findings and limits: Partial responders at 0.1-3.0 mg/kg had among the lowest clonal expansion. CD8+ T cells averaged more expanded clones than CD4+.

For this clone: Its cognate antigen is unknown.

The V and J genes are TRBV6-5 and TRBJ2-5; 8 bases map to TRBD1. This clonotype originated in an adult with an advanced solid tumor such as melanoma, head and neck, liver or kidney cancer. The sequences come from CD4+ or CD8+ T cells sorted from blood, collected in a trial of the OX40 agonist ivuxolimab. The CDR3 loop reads CASSYSLDRGQTQYF. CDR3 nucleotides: TGTGCCAGCAGTTACTCGCTTGACAGGGGCCAGACCCAGTACTTC.